Below, 14 T cell receptor beta chains from the same sample are listed, as sequenced in a study of T cells in Graves' hyperthyroidism and ophthalmopathy. RNA transcripts provided the source from which TCR beta CDR3 regions were amplified. An initial round of RT-PCR targeting the TCR CDR3 relied on the HTBI primer set. Via MiXCR, TCRdb re-called the multiplex PCR reads, giving one row per CDR3 protein. Found here are roughly 500,000 distinct CDR3 sequences, roughly 15% of them singletons; the top ten hold about 31%. The material sequenced was blood. Receptor source: a woman aged 25 to 39 with Graves' ophthalmopathy.

The rearrangement joins TRBV5-6 to TRBJ2-7; perhaps TRBD2 as D (7 bases). The CDR3 totals 16 residues. Germline lookup yields CDR1 SGHDT and CDR2 YYEEEE. V shed 3 bases and J shed 4 bases, with 20 bases lying between them. This CDR3 reads CASSSGGGRFLYEQYF. The CDR3 region has the DNA TGTGCCAGCAGCTCTGGGGGGGGGCGTTTTCTGTACGAGCAGTACTTC.

This clonotype was counted many times. V is TRBV28 and J is TRBJ2-7, with 10 bases matching TRBD2. The trim removed 4 bases at V and 2 bases at J, leaving 8 bases unmatched. This CDR3 has 16 residues. Per germline, CDR1 MDHEN and CDR2 SYDVKM. CDR3 nucleotides: TGTGCCAGCAGTTCCCCTGGACTAGCGGAACCCTACGAGCAGTACTTC. As protein: CASSSPGLAEPYEQYF.

In its sample, this clonotype was seen many times. The rearrangement links TRBV27 to TRBJ1-5, with D hard to call. Per the germline V gene, CDR1 is MNHEY and CDR2 is SMNVEV (reference sequence). This CDR3 comprises 13 residues. V lost 2 bases, J lost 7 bases, and 9 bases lay in between. The CDR3 loop reads CASSLEGAQPQHF. In DNA form, the CDR3 reads TGTGCCAGCAGTTTAGAGGGAGCACAGCCCCAGCATTTT.

The chain recombines TRBV7-9 with TRBJ1-2; 7 nucleotides agree with TRBD1. Germline lookup yields CDR1 SEHNR and CDR2 FQNEAQ (reference sequence). The CDR3 runs 13 residues. V lost 5 bases to trimming and J lost 5 bases; unmatched junction nucleotides: 5. CDR3 in amino acids: CASSDQGEYGYTF. The CDR3 DNA follows: TGTGCCAGCAGCGACCAGGGGGAATATGGCTACACCTTC.

This clonotype has a count of ten or more. V and J are TRBV10-3 and TRBJ1-1; TRBD1 matches 7 bases. Trimming removed 6 bases from V and 0 bases from J; junction bases left unmatched: 13. CDR1 is ENHRY and CDR2 is SYGVKD in the germline V gene. The CDR3 contains 17 residues. This chain's CDR3 is CAIRMTGWERMNTEAFF. CDR3 nucleotides: TGTGCCATCAGGATGACAGGGTGGGAACGAATGAACACTGAAGCTTTCTTT.

The chain carries TRBV15 and TRBJ2-1; perhaps TRBD2 as D (6 bases). V lost 4 bases to trimming and J lost 0 bases, with 13 bases between them. This CDR3 region has 16 residues. CDR1 is LNHNV, CDR2 YYDKDF, per germline (reference sequence). The CDR3 sequence is CATSTVDGSSYNEQFF. In nucleotides, the CDR3 is TGTGCCACCAGCACAGTGGACGGGAGCTCCTACAATGAGCAGTTCTTC.

This clonotype was found many times. The chain employs TRBV20-1 and TRBJ2-5; TRBD2 agrees at 16 bases. With 1 base clipped from V and 4 bases from J, the junction kept 3 bases outside the gene matches. The CDR3 spans 16 residues. CDR1 DFQATT and CDR2 SNEGSKA come from the germline V gene (reference sequence). CDR3 DNA sequence: TGCAGTGCTAGAGCGGGGACTAGCGGGAGGGCAGAGACCCAGTACTTC. This translates into CSARAGTSGRAETQYF.

This clonotype appeared many times. This rearrangement joins TRBV27 to TRBJ2-1; 8 bases agree with TRBD1. CDR3 length equals 15 residues. Germline values: CDR1 MNHEY, CDR2 SMNVEV (reference sequence). With V trimmed by 4 bases and J by 5 bases, 7 bases remained unmatched. The CDR3 region is CASSSDRVVNNEQFF. The CDR3 region has the DNA TGTGCCAGCAGTTCGGACAGGGTCGTTAACAATGAGCAGTTCTTC.

This clonotype occurred a few times. CDR3 residues: CASSLVGGLREQYF. Written as DNA, the CDR3 is TGTGCCAGCAGCTTAGTGGGAGGGCTGAGGGAGCAGTACTTC. This chain joins TRBV7-9 and TRBJ2-7; 7 positions agree with TRBD2. CDR3 length: 14 residues. From germline, CDR1 is SEHNR and CDR2 FQNEAQ (reference sequence). V gave up 1 base and J gave up 7 bases; unmatched junction bases: 7.

In its sample, this clonotype was seen many times. The chain combines TRBV12-3 or TRBV12-4 with TRBJ2-4; tentatively, D is TRBD1 or TRBD2 (5 bases each). The CDR3 sequence is 14 residues long. V dropped 3 bases and J dropped 3 bases, with 9 bases sitting between them. The CDR3 protein is CASSFGGSKNIQYF. Here the CDR3 DNA reads TGTGCCAGCAGTTTTGGGGGAAGCAAAAACATTCAGTACTTC.

In this sample, this clonotype turned up many times. V is TRBV7-2 and J is TRBJ1-2; D unclear. The ends were cut back, 7 bases at V and 6 bases at J, with 9 bases in the middle. The CDR3 loop spans 11 amino acids. Germline CDR1 is SGHTA and CDR2 is FQGNSA. The DNA of the CDR3 is TGTGCCAGCACCCCTCTCGATGGCTACACCTTC. It is translated as CASTPLDGYTF.

The chain has TRBV12-3 or TRBV12-4 and TRBJ1-4; D gene uncertain. Trimming took off 3 bases at V and 3 bases at J, with 5 bases between the two ends. This CDR3 comprises 13 residues. The chain's CDR3 is CASSFRPNEKLFF. CDR3 sequence (DNA): TGTGCCAGCAGTTTCCGCCCTAATGAAAAACTGTTTTTT.

Many counts were recorded for this clonotype. The chain links TRBV13 to TRBJ1-1; 9 bases agree with TRBD1. The V gene end was trimmed by 7 bases and the J gene end by 4 bases; junction bases not matched to a gene: 10. This CDR3 has 15 amino acids. In germline, CDR1 is PRHDT, CDR2 FYEKMQ (reference sequence). The CDR3 region is CASTKAVTGGTEAFF. CDR3 in DNA: TGTGCCAGCACCAAGGCCGTGACAGGGGGCACTGAAGCTTTCTTT.

This clonotype was seen at least ten times. This rearrangement joins TRBV28 to TRBJ1-1; 9 positions agree with TRBD1. Per germline, CDR1 MDHEN and CDR2 SYDVKM. Unmatched junction bases numbered 5, after V lost 5 bases and J lost 1 base. The CDR3 runs 15 residues. The CDR3 loop is CASSPEQGANTEAFF. CDR3 bases: TGTGCCAGCAGTCCTGAACAGGGGGCGAACACTGAAGCTTTCTTT. Full variable domain (remainder filled in from reference TRBV28 and TRBJ1-1): DVKVTQSSRYLVKRTGEKVFLECVQDMDHENMFWYRQDPGLGLRLIYFSYDVKMKEKGDIPEGYSVSREKKERFSLILESASTNQTSMYLCASSPEQGANTEAFFGQGTRLTVV.